This TCR beta chain was recorded in a study of vaccination and CD4 T cells after COVID-19. The treatment is: roughly 11-day PBMC culture with coronavirus spike peptide pools or control peptides (ViraFEST assay). Harvesting of the unexposed donor's CD4+ T cells predated the COVID-19 pandemic (2011-2018). As to this clonotype: The target antigen is unknown.

The Oncomine TCR Beta short-read assay generated sequence data from the DNA of cultured CD4+ T cells. Genomic DNA was isolated from CD4+ T cells that had been cultured. TCRdb used MiXCR to reprocess the PCR reads, holding one entry per CDR3 protein. Here the sample spans approximately 10,000 distinct CDR3 sequences, more than 30% being singletons. The sample consisted of CD4+ T cells from blood, cultured in vitro. This sequence originates from a human donor in good health.

As DNA, the CDR3 is TGTGCCTCGGGGGGTTTCTCCTACGAGCAGTACTTC. Its protein is CASGGFSYEQYF. The chain recombines TRBV7-2 with TRBJ2-7; 7 positions match TRBD2. Germline V lookup: CDR1 SGHTA, CDR2 FQGNSA. The CDR3 is 12 residues long. V shed 11 bases and J 0 bases; nucleotides not matched to a gene: 4.